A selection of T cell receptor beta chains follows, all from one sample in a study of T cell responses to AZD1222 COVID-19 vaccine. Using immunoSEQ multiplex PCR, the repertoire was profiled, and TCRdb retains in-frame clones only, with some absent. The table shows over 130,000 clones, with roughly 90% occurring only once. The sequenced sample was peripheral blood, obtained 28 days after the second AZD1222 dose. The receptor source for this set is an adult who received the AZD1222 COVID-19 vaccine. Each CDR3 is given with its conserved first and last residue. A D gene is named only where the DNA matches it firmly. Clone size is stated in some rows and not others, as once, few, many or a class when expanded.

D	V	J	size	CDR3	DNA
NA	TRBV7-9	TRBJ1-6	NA	CASSPRQNSPLHF	TGTGCCAGCAGCCCTCGACAGAATTCACCCCTCCACTTT
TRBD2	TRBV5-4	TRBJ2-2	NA	CASSGGLAGGTGELFF	TGTGCCAGCAGCGGCGGACTAGCGGGCGGGACAGGGGAGCTGTTTTTT
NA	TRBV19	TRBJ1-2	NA	CASSPPTGYGYTF	TGTGCCAGTAGTCCACCGACTGGGTATGGCTACACCTTC
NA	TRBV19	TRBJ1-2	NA	CASSIDRRSIGYTF	TGTGCCAGTAGTATAGACAGGAGAAGTATCGGCTACACCTTC
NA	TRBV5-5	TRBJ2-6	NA	CASSLGPSSSGANVLTF	TGTGCCAGCAGCTTGGGCCCTTCTAGCTCTGGGGCCAACGTCCTGACTTTC
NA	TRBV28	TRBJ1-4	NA	CASSKTGGGYEKLFF	TGTGCCAGCAGCAAGACAGGAGGGGGGTATGAAAAACTGTTTTTT
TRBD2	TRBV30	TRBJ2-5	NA	CARQGGGRAGETQYF	TGTGCTCGCCAAGGAGGCGGGAGGGCCGGAGAGACCCAGTACTTC
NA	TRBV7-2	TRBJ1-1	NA	CASSPNGGTEAFF	TGTGCCAGCAGCCCCAACGGGGGTACTGAAGCTTTCTTT
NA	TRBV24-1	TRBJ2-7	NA	CATSDPGRGHEQYF	TGTGCCACCAGTGATCCGGGCAGGGGCCACGAGCAGTACTTC
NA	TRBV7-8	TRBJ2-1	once	CASSLWEGAYNEQFF	TGTGCCAGCAGCTTATGGGAGGGGGCATACAATGAGCAGTTCTTC
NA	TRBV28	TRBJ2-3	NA	CASSLRRGLTDTQYF	TGTGCCAGCAGTTTGAGACGGGGACTCACAGATACGCAGTATTTT
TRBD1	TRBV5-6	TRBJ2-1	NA	CASRPSGTGGNEQFF	TGTGCCAGCAGGCCGTCCGGGACAGGGGGTAATGAGCAGTTCTTC
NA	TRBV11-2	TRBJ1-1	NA	CASSLWEGTEAFF	TGTGCCAGCAGCTTATGGGAGGGCACTGAAGCTTTCTTT
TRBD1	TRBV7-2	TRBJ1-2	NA	CASSLSGQGFAYGYTF	TGTGCCAGCAGCTTATCGGGACAGGGGTTTGCCTATGGCTACACCTTC
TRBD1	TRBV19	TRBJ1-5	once	CASSIGTGKGNQPQHF	TGTGCCAGTAGTATAGGGACAGGGAAGGGCAATCAGCCCCAGCATTTT
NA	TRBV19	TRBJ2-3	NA	CASSFLTDTQYF	TGTGCCAGTAGTTTTCTCACAGATACGCAGTATTTT
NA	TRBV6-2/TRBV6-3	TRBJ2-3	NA	CASSQTSLRTDTQYF	TGTGCCAGCAGTCAGACGTCCCTACGCACAGATACGCAGTATTTT
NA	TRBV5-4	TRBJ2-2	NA	CATTPWDPGSTGELFF	TGTGCCACCACGCCCTGGGACCCAGGGTCTACCGGGGAGCTGTTTTTT
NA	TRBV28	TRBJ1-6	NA	CASSFRQGYSPLHF	TGTGCCAGCAGTTTTCGCCAGGGGTATTCACCCCTCCACTTT
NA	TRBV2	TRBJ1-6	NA	CASSETAINSPLHF	TGTGCCAGCAGTGAAACGGCGATAAATTCACCCCTCCACTTT
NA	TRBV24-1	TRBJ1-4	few	CATSGEGNEKLFF	TGTGCCACCAGTGGGGAAGGTAATGAAAAACTGTTTTTT
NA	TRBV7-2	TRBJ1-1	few	CASSLDRVTEAFF	TGTGCCAGCAGCTTGGATAGGGTAACTGAAGCTTTCTTT
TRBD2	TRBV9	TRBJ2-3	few	CASSPSGSGGTDTQYF	TGTGCCAGCAGCCCCAGCGGGAGTGGCGGCACAGATACGCAGTATTTT
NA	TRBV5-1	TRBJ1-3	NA	CASSLGLSPASGNTIYF	TGCGCCAGCAGCTTGGGTCTTTCCCCCGCCTCTGGAAACACCATATATTTT
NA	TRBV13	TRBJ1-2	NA	CASSPRGFGNYGYTF	TGTGCCAGCAGCCCTAGAGGGTTCGGGAACTATGGCTACACCTTC
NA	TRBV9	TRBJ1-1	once	CASSVRGAGVGDTEAFF	TGTGCCAGCAGCGTGAGAGGGGCTGGGGTGGGGGACACTGAAGCTTTCTTT
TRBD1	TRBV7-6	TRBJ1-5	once	CASSLGQGMSQPQHF	TGTGCCAGCAGCTTAGGACAGGGAATGAGTCAGCCCCAGCATTTT
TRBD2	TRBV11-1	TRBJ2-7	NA	CASSLLAGVYEQYF	TGTGCCAGCAGCTTGTTGGCGGGAGTCTACGAGCAGTACTTC
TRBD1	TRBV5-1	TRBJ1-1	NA	CASTQQGADTEAFF	TGCGCCAGCACCCAACAGGGGGCTGACACTGAAGCTTTCTTT
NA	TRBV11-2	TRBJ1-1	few	CASSSAGALYTEAFF	TGTGCCAGCAGCTCGGCAGGGGCCCTCTACACTGAAGCTTTCTTT
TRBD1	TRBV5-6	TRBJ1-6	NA	CASSPTRTGARNSPLHF	TGTGCCAGCAGCCCAACAAGGACAGGGGCGAGGAATTCACCCCTCCACTTT
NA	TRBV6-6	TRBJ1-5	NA	CASTWTVNQPQHF	TGTGCCAGCACCTGGACAGTAAATCAGCCCCAGCATTTT
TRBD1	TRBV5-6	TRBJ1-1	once	CASRRQGTNTEAFF	TGTGCCAGCAGGAGACAGGGTACGAACACTGAAGCTTTCTTT
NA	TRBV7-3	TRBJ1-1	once	CASSSTGLGTEAFF	TGTGCCAGCAGCTCTACAGGGCTGGGCACTGAAGCTTTCTTT
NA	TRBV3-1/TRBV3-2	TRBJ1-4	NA	CASSQDAGVGEKLFF	TGTGCCAGCAGCCAAGATGCAGGGGTTGGGGAAAAACTGTTTTTT
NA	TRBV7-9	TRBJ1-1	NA	CASSSDHTEAFF	TGTGCCAGCAGCTCAGACCACACTGAAGCTTTCTTT
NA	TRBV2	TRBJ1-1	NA	CASSGLSTEAFF	TGTGCCAGCAGTGGTCTGTCCACTGAAGCTTTCTTT
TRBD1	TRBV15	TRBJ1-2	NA	CATSGRQGALYGYTF	TGTGCCACCAGCGGACGACAGGGCGCGCTCTATGGCTACACCTTC